Reported below is one TCR beta chain. Its antigen is still unknown. The data stem from a study of CD8 T cells in ankylosing spondylitis. Overall study findings and caveats: Disease-linked clones bore a CD8+ phenotype and were relatively rare in peripheral blood. In the blood and synovial fluid of reactive arthritis, some motif variants had been previously reported. Clones tied to disease were said to be significantly enriched in matched ankylosing spondylitis synovial fluid.

A single record per CDR3 protein comes from TCRdb applying MiXCR to the 5' RACE reads. This table has 150,000 or so distinct CDR3 sequences, around 32% appearing once. The V gene lost 6 bases and the J gene lost 4 bases, with 11 bases spanning the gap. CDR3 size: 13 residues. Germline V CDR1 and CDR2: MNHNS, SASEGT. The specimen sequenced was synovial fluid, either unsorted or a sorted T cell fraction (not recorded which). This receptor was identified in a male donor with ankylosing spondylitis. The chain recombines TRBV6-1 with TRBJ2-3, with D perhaps TRBD2 (5 bases). CDR3 protein: CASRMDLPDTQYF. CDR3 nucleotides: TGTGCCAGCAGGATGGACTTGCCAGATACGCAGTATTTT.